These 23 T cell receptor beta chains originate from one sample sequenced in a study of blood T cell repertoires in COVID-19. The protocol was immunoSEQ multiplex PCR, while the TCRdb copy is restricted to in-frame clones and leaves out a portion. The data show 78,000 or so clones, roughly 86% seen once. The sample consisted of peripheral blood. The receptors stem from a man between 45 and 60 years old with active or convalescent COVID-19.

The chain carries TRBV7-9 and TRBJ2-5, with 7 bases that match TRBD1. Unmatched junction bases numbered 6, after V lost 5 bases and J lost 3 bases. Germline CDR1 reads SEHNR; CDR2 reads FQNEAQ (reference sequence). This CDR3 comprises 14 residues. CDR3 loop: CASSLLDREETQYF. CDR3 nucleotide sequence: TGTGCCAGCAGCCTCTTAGACAGGGAAGAGACCCAGTACTTC. Full variable domain (remainder filled in from reference TRBV7-9 and TRBJ2-5): DTGVSQNPRHKITKRGQNVTFRCDPISEHNRLYWYRQTLGQGPEFLTYFQNEAQLEKSRLLSDRFSAERPKGSFSTLEIQRTEQGDSAMYLCASSLLDREETQYFGPGTRLLVL.

V usage is TRBV23-1 and J usage is TRBJ2-2; D not resolved. TRBV23-1 is identified as an open reading frame with a role that is uncertain. Trimming cost V 4 bases and J 5 bases, with 11 bases left between them. This CDR3 spans 14 amino acids. This chain's CDR3 is CASSPTTPTGELFF. In nucleotides, the CDR3 is TGCGCCAGCAGTCCGACGACACCAACCGGGGAGCTGTTTTTT.

V and J are TRBV21-1 and TRBJ1-5. TRBV21-1 is annotated as a pseudogene. This CDR3 has 15 amino acids. CDR3 nucleotides: TGTGCCAGCAGGGGCTGCAGGGAGGGGAATCAGCCCCAGCATTTT. Translation: CASRGCREGNQPQHF.

V usage is TRBV5-1 and J usage is TRBJ2-3, with 11 bases fitting TRBD2. J lost 2 bases, V lost 0 bases, and 8 bases had no gene match. Per the germline V gene, CDR1 is SGHRS and CDR2 is YFSETQ. This CDR3 has 18 residues. CDR3 loop: CASSLGNGLAGTTDTQYF. The CDR3 DNA reads as TGCGCCAGCAGCTTGGGAAACGGACTAGCGGGTACCACAGATACGCAGTATTTT. Full variable domain (rest looked up from reference TRBV5-1 and TRBJ2-3): KAGVTQTPRYLIKTRGQQVTLSCSPISGHRSVSWYQQTPGQGLQFLFEYFSETQRNKGNFPGRFSGRQFSNSRSEMNVSTLELGDSALYLCASSLGNGLAGTTDTQYFGPGTRLTVL.

CDR3 in DNA: TGTGCCAGTAGTACCGGAAGGACAGGGGCAGTAGAGACCCAGTACTTC. Protein: CASSTGRTGAVETQYF. The genes are TRBV19 and TRBJ2-5; 9 bases fit TRBD1. The germline gives CDR1 LNHDA, CDR2 SQIVND (reference sequence). V lost 4 bases and J lost 4; bases outside the gene matches: 10. This CDR3 is built from 16 residues. The full variable domain, with the rest looked up from reference TRBV19 and TRBJ2-5, is DGGITQSPKYLFRKEGQNVTLSCEQNLNHDAMYWYRQDPGQGLRLIYYSQIVNDFQKGDIAEGYSVSREKKESFPLTVTSAQKNPTAFYLCASSTGRTGAVETQYFGPGTRLLVL.

V usage is TRBV24-1 and J usage is TRBJ2-1; 8 bases fit TRBD1. This CDR3 is built from 18 residues. The germline CDR1 and CDR2 sequences are KGHDR and SFDVKD. Germline trimming cut 2 bases from V and 3 bases from J; bases unmatched to any gene: 11. The CDR3 region has the DNA TGTGCCACCAGTGATTCACCTTTACAGGGGGTGAGCTACAATGAGCAGTTCTTC. As protein: CATSDSPLQGVSYNEQFF.

This sequence joins TRBV18 and TRBJ1-2, with unresolved D. The V end lost 2 bases, the J end lost 3 bases, and 13 bases lay between the germline ends. The germline V gene has CDR1 KGHSH and CDR2 LQKENI. This CDR3 contains 15 residues. This CDR3 reads CASSPKERTDYGYTF. The CDR3 DNA sequence: TGTGCCAGCTCACCAAAAGAGCGGACGGACTATGGCTACACCTTC.

The rearrangement joins TRBV6-5 to TRBJ2-7; D is possibly TRBD1 (6 bases). This CDR3 has 14 residues. The germline V gene has CDR1 MNHEY and CDR2 SVGAGI. V lost 2 bases, J lost 5 bases, and 13 bases lay in between. CDR3 residues: CASSYSRGSHEQYF. CDR3 nucleotides: TGTGCCAGCAGTTACAGCAGGGGAAGCCACGAGCAGTACTTC.

The rearrangement links TRBV4-1 to TRBJ2-5; 9 bases are shared with TRBD1. V shed 1 base, J shed 5 bases, and the junction held 8 bases outside the gene matches. The CDR3 covers 16 residues. The germline CDR1 and CDR2 sequences are MGHRA and YSYEKL. The CDR3 loop is CASSQGPDRGLETQYF. The CDR3 bases are TGCGCCAGCAGCCAAGGGCCCGACAGGGGGTTGGAGACCCAGTACTTC.

The CDR3 nucleotides read TGTGCCAGCAACCGAATGGGTTGGGGTATGGGACAGGATAGCAATCAGCCCCAGCATTTT. This sequence encodes CASNRMGWGMGQDSNQPQHF. The rearrangement uses TRBV2 and TRBJ1-5, with 8 nucleotides matching TRBD1. Trimming cost V 7 bases and J 0 bases; bases outside gene matches: 20. Germline-derived CDR1 and CDR2 are SNHLY and FYNNEI. The CDR3 spans 20 residues.

This chain uses TRBV14 with TRBJ2-2; the D gene is possibly TRBD2 (5 bases). V lost 0 bases, J lost 5 bases, and 19 bases lay in between. The germline V gene has CDR1 SGHDN and CDR2 FVKESK. This CDR3 region has 18 residues. CDR3 DNA: TGTGCCAGCAGCCAAGATAAATGGGTACGGGATTCGACCGGGGAGCTGTTTTTT. Translation gives CASSQDKWVRDSTGELFF.

The chain uses TRBV10-3 and TRBJ2-2; 9 bases are a match to TRBD1. The CDR3 extends over 17 amino acids. Unmatched junction bases numbered 7, after V lost 0 bases and J lost 5 bases. Germline loops: CDR1 ENHRY, CDR2 SYGVKD. The CDR3 sequence is CAISESTGTGRTGELFF. CDR3 coding DNA: TGTGCCATCAGTGAGTCGACCGGGACAGGGAGGACCGGGGAGCTGTTTTTT.

Comment on this clone: Germline is not matched at one junction end, which may reflect a read error. The chain carries TRBV28 and TRBJ1-4; D remains unclear. Germline V gene data show CDR1 as MDHEN and CDR2 as SYDVKM. The CDR3 totals 15 residues. CDR3 sequence: CASSFLQAPNEKLFF. The CDR3 bases are TGTGCCAGCAGTTTTCTCCAGGCCCCTAACGAAAAACTGTTTTTT.

Only one count was recorded for this clone. The J gene is TRBJ2-7, the V gene TRBV24-1; 9 bases map to TRBD1. J gave up 10 bases and V 4 bases, and 4 bases lay outside the gene matches. Germline CDR1 is KGHDR and CDR2 is SFDVKD. The length of the CDR3 is 12 residues. CDR3 residues: CATSDRDRDQYF. CDR3 nucleotides: TGTGCCACCAGTGACCGGGACAGGGATCAGTACTTC.

The chain carries TRBV2 and TRBJ1-4; D unresolved. The CDR3 runs to 15 residues. Germline V lookup: CDR1 SNHLY, CDR2 FYNNEI. Between the trimmed V and J ends, which lost 4 bases and 3 bases, there was a span of 12 bases. This chain's CDR3 is CASSVTPAANEKLFF. CDR3 DNA: TGTGCCAGCAGTGTAACGCCCGCAGCTAATGAAAAACTGTTTTTT.

J is TRBJ1-6 and V is TRBV19, with 10 bases identical to TRBD1. CDR1 LNHDA and CDR2 SQIVND come from the germline V gene (reference sequence). The ends lost 6 bases at V and 7 bases at J; junction bases unmatched: 9. The CDR3 is made up of 16 amino acids. This CDR3 reads CASRPGTGELNSPLHF. Written as DNA, the CDR3 is TGTGCCAGTAGGCCCGGGACAGGGGAGTTAAATTCACCCCTCCACTTT.

This clone showed up just once. The chain links TRBV3-1 (or the pseudogene TRBV3-2) to TRBJ1-1; D uncertain. The CDR3 runs 15 residues. Trimming cost V 1 base and J 1 base, with 10 bases left between them. Germline CDR1 reads LGHDT; CDR2 reads YNNKEL (reference sequence). CDR3 sequence (DNA): TGTGCCAGCAGCCAAGGGCCCTCCTCGAACACTGAAGCTTTCTTT. Amino acids: CASSQGPSSNTEAFF.

There are a few counts of this clone. The chain couples TRBV6-5 to TRBJ1-4; 9 nucleotides match TRBD1. Germline CDR1 is MNHEY and CDR2 is SVGAGI. The trim removed 6 bases at V and 7 bases at J, leaving 6 bases unmatched. The CDR3 has 14 residues. The CDR3 loop is CASRRQGVAEKLFF. CDR3 DNA sequence: TGTGCCAGCAGGAGACAGGGGGTGGCTGAAAAACTGTTTTTT.

The chain combines TRBV6-5 with TRBJ2-2, with unresolved D. Trimming stripped 2 bases from V and 3 bases from J, with 13 bases between. The CDR3 length is 16 residues. Germline CDR1 reads MNHEY; CDR2 reads SVGAGI. The CDR3 DNA is TGTGCCAGCAGTTACGGGCAGCCACCCTACACCGGGGAGCTGTTTTTT. It yields the protein CASSYGQPPYTGELFF.

This clone is a singleton in its sample. This chain uses TRBV5-1 with TRBJ2-5; 8 nucleotides align to TRBD2. Germline loops: CDR1 SGHRS, CDR2 YFSETQ. The CDR3 totals 16 residues. Losses at the gene ends were 0 bases for V and 2 bases for J; bases not matched to a gene: 6. The CDR3 DNA sequence: TGCGCCAGCAGCTTGGATGGGCGGGGGGCGCAAGAGACCCAGTACTTC. Translating gives CASSLDGRGAQETQYF.

The chain links TRBV7-9 to TRBJ2-3; TRBD2 agrees at 12 bases. The germline gives CDR1 SEHNR, CDR2 FQNEAQ (reference sequence). The CDR3 is 16 residues long. V lost 6 bases to trimming and J lost 8 bases; unmatched junction nucleotides: 12. The CDR3 protein is CASRSVASGGAATQYF. The CDR3 region has the DNA TGTGCCAGCAGGTCCGTGGCTAGCGGGGGGGCGGCTACGCAGTATTTT.

The rearrangement links TRBV11-2 to TRBJ1-2; D is unresolved. There are 15 residues in the CDR3. Germline-derived CDR1 and CDR2 are SGHAT and FQNNGV. V lost 4 bases and J lost 4, with 16 bases in between. CDR3 amino acids: CASSSIRRVSYGYTF. The CDR3 DNA is TGTGCCAGCAGCTCAATCAGGAGGGTTTCCTATGGCTACACCTTC.

The chain uses TRBV5-1 and TRBJ2-7; maybe TRBD1 (6 bases). In germline, CDR1 is SGHRS, CDR2 YFSETQ. This CDR3 region has 13 residues. The germline V and J ends were trimmed by 3 bases and 3 bases, with 10 bases remaining between them. The CDR3 nucleotides are TGCGCCAGCAGCTGGGACACTAACTACGAGCAGTACTTC. It translates to CASSWDTNYEQYF. Full variable domain (outside the CDR3, taken from reference TRBV5-1 and TRBJ2-7): KAGVTQTPRYLIKTRGQQVTLSCSPISGHRSVSWYQQTPGQGLQFLFEYFSETQRNKGNFPGRFSGRQFSNSRSEMNVSTLELGDSALYLCASSWDTNYEQYFGPGTRLTVT.